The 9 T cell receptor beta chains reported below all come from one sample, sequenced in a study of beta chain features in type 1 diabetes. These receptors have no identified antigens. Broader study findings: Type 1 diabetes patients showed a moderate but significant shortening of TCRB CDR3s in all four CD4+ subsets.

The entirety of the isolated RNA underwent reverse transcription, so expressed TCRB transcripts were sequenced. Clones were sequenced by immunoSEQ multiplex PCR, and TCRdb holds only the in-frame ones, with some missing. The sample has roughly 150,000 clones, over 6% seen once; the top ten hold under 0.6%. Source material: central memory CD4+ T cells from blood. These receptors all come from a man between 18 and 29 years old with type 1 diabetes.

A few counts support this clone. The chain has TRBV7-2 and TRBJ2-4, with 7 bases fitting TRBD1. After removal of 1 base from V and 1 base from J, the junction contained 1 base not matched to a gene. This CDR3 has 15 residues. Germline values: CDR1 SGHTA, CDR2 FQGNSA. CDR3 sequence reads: CASSLVTGAKNIQYF. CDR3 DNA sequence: TGTGCCAGCAGCTTAGTGACAGGGGCCAAAAACATTCAGTACTTC.

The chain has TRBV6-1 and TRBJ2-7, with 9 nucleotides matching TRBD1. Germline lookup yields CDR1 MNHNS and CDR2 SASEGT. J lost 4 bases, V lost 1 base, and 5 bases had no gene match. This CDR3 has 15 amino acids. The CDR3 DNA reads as TGTGCCAGCAGTGAAGGCGGGACAGGGCTGTACGAGCAGTACTTC. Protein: CASSEGGTGLYEQYF.

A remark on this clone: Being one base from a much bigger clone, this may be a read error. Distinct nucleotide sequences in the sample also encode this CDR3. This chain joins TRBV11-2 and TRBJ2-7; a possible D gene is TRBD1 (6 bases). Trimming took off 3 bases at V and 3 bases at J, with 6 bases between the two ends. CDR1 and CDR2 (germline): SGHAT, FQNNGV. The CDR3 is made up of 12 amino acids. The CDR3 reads CASSLDSYEQYF. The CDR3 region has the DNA TGTGCCAGCAGCTTGGACAGCTACGAGCAGTACTTC.

The CDR3 protein is CASSSSRNTGELFF. Here the CDR3 DNA reads TGTGCCAGCAGCTCTAGCCGTAACACCGGGGAGCTGTTTTTT. This chain uses TRBV7-8 with TRBJ2-2, with TRBD2 as a possible D gene (5 bases). Per germline, CDR1 SGHVS and CDR2 FQNEAQ. The CDR3 has 14 residues. Trimming left V 4 bases short and J 2 bases short, with 8 bases between.

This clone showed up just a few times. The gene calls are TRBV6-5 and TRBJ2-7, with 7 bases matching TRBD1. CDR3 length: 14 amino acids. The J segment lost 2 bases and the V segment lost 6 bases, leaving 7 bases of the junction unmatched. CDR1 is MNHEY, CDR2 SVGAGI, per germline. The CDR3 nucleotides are TGTGCCAGCAGCCCTCACAGGGGAACCTACGAGCAGTACTTC. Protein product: CASSPHRGTYEQYF.

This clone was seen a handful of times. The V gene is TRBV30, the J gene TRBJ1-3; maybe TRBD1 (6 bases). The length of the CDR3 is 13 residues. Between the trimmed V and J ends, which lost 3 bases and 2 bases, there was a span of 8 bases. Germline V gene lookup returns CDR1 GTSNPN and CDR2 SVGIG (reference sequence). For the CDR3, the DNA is TGTGCCTGGAGGACAGGTCCTGGAAACACCATATATTTT. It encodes CAWRTGPGNTIYF.

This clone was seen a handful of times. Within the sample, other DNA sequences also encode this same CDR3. CDR3 amino acids: CASSGLAGGQETQYF. The CDR3 coding sequence is TGCGCCAGCAGCGGACTAGCGGGGGGGCAAGAGACCCAGTACTTC. V and J are TRBV5-1 and TRBJ2-5; 15 bases are shared with TRBD2. After removal of 4 bases from V and 2 bases from J, the junction contained 0 bases not matched to a gene. The CDR3 extends over 15 amino acids. Germline V gene data show CDR1 as SGHRS and CDR2 as YFSETQ.

The CDR3 DNA follows: TGTGCCAGTTCAGGGTATCACTATGGCTACACCTTC. It codes for CASSGYHYGYTF. The chain uses TRBV14 and TRBJ1-2, with D tentatively TRBD1 (5 bases). This CDR3 region has 12 residues. Trimming pared 9 bases from V and 3 bases from J, leaving 11 bases between. Germline V CDR1 and CDR2: SGHDN, FVKESK.

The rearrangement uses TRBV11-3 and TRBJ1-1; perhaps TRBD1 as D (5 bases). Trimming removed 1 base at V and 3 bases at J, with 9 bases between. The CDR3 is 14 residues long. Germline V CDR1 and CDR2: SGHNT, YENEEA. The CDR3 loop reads CASSLGQGYTEAFF. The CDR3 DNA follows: TGTGCCAGCAGCTTAGGTCAGGGATACACTGAAGCTTTCTTT.